These 2 T cell receptor beta chains were sequenced from one sample in a study of blood T cell repertoires in COVID-19. Repertoires were generated with immunoSEQ multiplex PCR, while TCRdb's copy carries only in-frame clones and drops some. The profile shows 16,000 or so clones, 70% to 90% of them singletons. The source material was peripheral blood. These receptors were obtained from a human donor in a cohort sampled during active COVID-19.

The rearrangement joins TRBV5-1 to TRBJ2-7; 7 bases agree with TRBD1. The germline V gene has CDR1 SGHRS and CDR2 YFSETQ. V shed 3 bases and J 1 base; nucleotides not matched to a gene: 10. The CDR3 spans 16 residues. The CDR3 protein is CASSSSGAGGSYEQYF. CDR3 sequence (DNA): TGCGCCAGCAGCTCTTCAGGGGCAGGGGGATCCTACGAGCAGTACTTC.

This chain connects TRBV5-1 to TRBJ1-1, with TRBD1 identical over 7 bases. The junction had 13 bases not matched to a gene; V was cut back by 5 bases and J by 0 bases. CDR1 is SGHRS and CDR2 is YFSETQ in the germline V gene. The CDR3 consists of 17 residues. For the CDR3, the DNA is TGCGCCAGCAGTCTTAGTGGGACAGTCTCCTTGAACACTGAAGCTTTCTTT. Encoded protein: CASSLSGTVSLNTEAFF. The variable domain in full, completed from reference TRBV5-1 and TRBJ1-1, reads KAGVTQTPRYLIKTRGQQVTLSCSPISGHRSVSWYQQTPGQGLQFLFEYFSETQRNKGNFPGRFSGRQFSNSRSEMNVSTLELGDSALYLCASSLSGTVSLNTEAFFGQGTRLTVV.